There are many counts of the clone carrying this T cell receptor beta chain. Its antigen is as yet unknown. This sample stems from a study of T-cell reconstitution after alpha-beta-depleted transplantation in children. General study points: Newly produced T cells mostly provided counts and TCRbeta diversity after one year, as hyperexpanded clones declined.

The V gene's germline CDR1 is SQVTM and CDR2 ANQGSEA. The CDR3 length is 11 residues. The V and J ends lost 8 bases and 6 bases respectively, with 13 bases between them. Preparation of the TCRbeta library was carried out with unique molecular identifiers. TCRdb re-derived calls from the PCR reads in MiXCR, one entry per CDR3 protein. The sample holds around 490,000 distinct CDR3 sequences, around 10% seen once. The sequence was collected from a female patient under 10 years old who had a stem cell transplant for aplastic anemia, so the T cells may come from the graft donor. The sequences come from PBMCs, mostly from graft donor cells, collected 180 days after TCRalphabeta/CD19-depleted stem cell transplant. The chain combines TRBV29-1 with TRBJ2-5, with a tentative D call TRBD1 (6 bases). The CDR3 bases are TGCAGCCCACGGTGGGGGCAGACCCAGTACTTC. It translates to CSPRWGQTQYF.